This T cell receptor beta chain derives from a study of lymphopenia after photon versus proton radiotherapy. General observations from the study: Oligoclonal CD8+ Temra expansion after nadir drove photon patients' diversity drop. Larger post-nadir TCR diversity loss correlated inversely with survival in deceased patients.

The data were produced by immunoSEQ multiplex PCR, yet TCRdb's version contains in-frame clones alone and is incomplete. The data hold 68,000 or so clones, with roughly 93% observed a single time. Germline V gives CDR1 SGHAT, CDR2 FQDESV (reference sequence). The J segment lost 4 bases and the V segment lost 7 bases, leaving 16 bases of the junction unmatched. This CDR3 comprises 17 residues. Turning to this clone: Antigen specificity is unknown.

This receptor was taken from a woman in her sixties or seventies with pancreatic cancer. The V gene is TRBV11-1, the J gene TRBJ2-3, with 8 bases that match TRBD2. The sample here was peripheral blood, taken from a patient treated with photon-based radiotherapy. The CDR3 DNA follows: TGTGCCAGCATCAGGACAGCCGGGACTAGTGGAGCAGATACGCAGTATTTT. Translating gives CASIRTAGTSGADTQYF.